Listed below are T cell receptor beta chains from one sample, sequenced in a study of cytomegalovirus exposure and HLA in healthy donors. The protocol was immunoSEQ multiplex PCR, while the TCRdb copy is restricted to in-frame clones and leaves out a portion. The repertoire holds 70,000 to 95,000 clones, with 80% as singletons. Specimen: PBMCs. All receptors come from a male donor in good health and CMV-seronegative. The CDR3 runs from the conserved cysteine through the conserved F or W. The order of the fields is D gene, clone size, J gene, V gene, CDR3 DNA, CDR3 protein. A D gene is named only where the DNA matches it firmly. Not all rows give a size; the values are once, few, many and, for expanded clones, a class.

>.|.|TRBJ2-3|TRBV7-6
TGTGCCAGCAGCCCCTCCGGGACACGCACAGATACGCAGTATTTT
CASSPSGTRTDTQYF
>.|.|TRBJ2-3|TRBV4-2
TGTGCCAGCAGCCAAGAGGGGGCGGGGGGCACAGATACGCAGTATTTT
CASSQEGAGGTDTQYF
>TRBD1|.|TRBJ2-1|TRBV5-4
TGTGCCAGCAGCTTGCTCCGGGACAGGGGGCGGCTAGCGGGGTTGAATGAGCAGTTCTTC
CASSLLRDRGRLAGLNEQFF
>.|.|TRBJ1-5|TRBV18
TGTGCCAGCCGGGAAAGCAATCAGCCCCAGCATTTT
CASRESNQPQHF
>.|.|TRBJ1-1|TRBV28
TGTGCCAGCAGCGTCGGGGTAGCTGAAGCTTTCTTT
CASSVGVAEAFF
>TRBD1|few|TRBJ2-1|TRBV11-3
TGTGCCAGCAGCTTAGGACAGGGTAACAATGAGCAGTTCTTC
CASSLGQGNNEQFF
>.|.|TRBJ1-1|TRBV7-8
TGTGCCAGCAGCTTATTTGGGCCGATGGGCAGGAACACTGAAGCTTTCTTT
CASSLFGPMGRNTEAFF
>.|few|TRBJ1-4|TRBV5-1
TGCGCCAGCAGCCAAGGACAGAGTCACTTTAATGAAAAACTGTTTTTT
CASSQGQSHFNEKLFF
>.|.|TRBJ1-2|TRBV28
TGTGCCAGCAACCAGAACGCGGGGCACTATGGCTACACCTTC
CASNQNAGHYGYTF
>.|.|TRBJ2-7|TRBV7-2
TGTGCCAGCAGCTTAGTTGGGCAGAACTCCTACGAGCAGTACTTC
CASSLVGQNSYEQYF